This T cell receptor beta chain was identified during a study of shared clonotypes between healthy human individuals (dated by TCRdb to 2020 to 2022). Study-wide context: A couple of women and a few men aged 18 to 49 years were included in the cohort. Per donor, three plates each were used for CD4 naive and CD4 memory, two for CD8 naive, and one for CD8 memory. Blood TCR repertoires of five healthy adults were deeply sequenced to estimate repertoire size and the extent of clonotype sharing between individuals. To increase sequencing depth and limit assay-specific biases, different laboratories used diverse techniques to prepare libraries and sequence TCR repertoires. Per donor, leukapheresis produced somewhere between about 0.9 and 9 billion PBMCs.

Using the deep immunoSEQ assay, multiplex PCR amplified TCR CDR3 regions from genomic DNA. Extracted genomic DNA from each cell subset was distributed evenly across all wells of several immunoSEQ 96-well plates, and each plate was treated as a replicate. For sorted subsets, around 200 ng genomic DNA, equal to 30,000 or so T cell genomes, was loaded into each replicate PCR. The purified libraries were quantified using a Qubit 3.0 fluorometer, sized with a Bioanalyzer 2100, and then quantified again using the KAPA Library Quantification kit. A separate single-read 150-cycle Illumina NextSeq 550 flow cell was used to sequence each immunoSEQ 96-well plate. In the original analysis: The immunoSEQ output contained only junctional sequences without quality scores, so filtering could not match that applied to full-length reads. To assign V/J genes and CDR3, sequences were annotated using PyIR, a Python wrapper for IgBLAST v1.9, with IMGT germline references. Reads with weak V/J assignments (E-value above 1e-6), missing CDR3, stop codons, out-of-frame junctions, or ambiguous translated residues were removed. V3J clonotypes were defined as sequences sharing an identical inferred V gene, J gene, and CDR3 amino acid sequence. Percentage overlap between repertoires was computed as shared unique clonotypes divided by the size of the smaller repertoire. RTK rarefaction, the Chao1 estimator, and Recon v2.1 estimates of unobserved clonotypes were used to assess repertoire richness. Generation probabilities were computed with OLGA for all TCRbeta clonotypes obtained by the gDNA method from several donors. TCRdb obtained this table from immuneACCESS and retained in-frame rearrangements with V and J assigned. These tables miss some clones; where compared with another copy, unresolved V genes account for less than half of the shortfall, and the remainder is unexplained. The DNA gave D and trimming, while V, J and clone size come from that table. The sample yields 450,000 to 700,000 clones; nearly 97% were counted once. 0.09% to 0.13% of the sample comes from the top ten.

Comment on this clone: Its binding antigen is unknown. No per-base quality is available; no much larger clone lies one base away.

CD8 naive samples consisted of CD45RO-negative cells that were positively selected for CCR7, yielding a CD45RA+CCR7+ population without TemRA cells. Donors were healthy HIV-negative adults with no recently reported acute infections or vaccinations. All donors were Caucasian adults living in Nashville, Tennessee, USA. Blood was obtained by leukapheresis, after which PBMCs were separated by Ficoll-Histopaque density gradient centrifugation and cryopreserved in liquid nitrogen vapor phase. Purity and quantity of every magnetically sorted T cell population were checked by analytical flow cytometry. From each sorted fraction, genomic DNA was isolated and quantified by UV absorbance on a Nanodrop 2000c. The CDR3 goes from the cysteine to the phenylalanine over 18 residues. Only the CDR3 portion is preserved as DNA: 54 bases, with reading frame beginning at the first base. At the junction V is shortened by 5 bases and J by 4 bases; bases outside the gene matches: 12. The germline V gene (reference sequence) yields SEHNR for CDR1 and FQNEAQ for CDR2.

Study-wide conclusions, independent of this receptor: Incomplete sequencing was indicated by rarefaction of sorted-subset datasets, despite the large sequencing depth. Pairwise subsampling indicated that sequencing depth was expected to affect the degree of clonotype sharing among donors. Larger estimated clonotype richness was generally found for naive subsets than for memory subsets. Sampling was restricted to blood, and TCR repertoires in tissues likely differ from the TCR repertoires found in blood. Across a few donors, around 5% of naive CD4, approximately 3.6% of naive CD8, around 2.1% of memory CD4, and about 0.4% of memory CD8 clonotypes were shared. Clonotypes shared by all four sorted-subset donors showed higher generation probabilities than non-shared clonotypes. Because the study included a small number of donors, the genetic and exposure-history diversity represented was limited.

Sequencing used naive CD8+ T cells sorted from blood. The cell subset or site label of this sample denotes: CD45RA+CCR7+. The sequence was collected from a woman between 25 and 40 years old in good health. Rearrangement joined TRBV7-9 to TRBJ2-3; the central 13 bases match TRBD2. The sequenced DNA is TGTGCCAGCAGCCCACTAGCGGGAGGGCCCGATGGGTCAGATACGCAGTATTTT. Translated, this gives CASSPLAGGPDGSDTQYF.